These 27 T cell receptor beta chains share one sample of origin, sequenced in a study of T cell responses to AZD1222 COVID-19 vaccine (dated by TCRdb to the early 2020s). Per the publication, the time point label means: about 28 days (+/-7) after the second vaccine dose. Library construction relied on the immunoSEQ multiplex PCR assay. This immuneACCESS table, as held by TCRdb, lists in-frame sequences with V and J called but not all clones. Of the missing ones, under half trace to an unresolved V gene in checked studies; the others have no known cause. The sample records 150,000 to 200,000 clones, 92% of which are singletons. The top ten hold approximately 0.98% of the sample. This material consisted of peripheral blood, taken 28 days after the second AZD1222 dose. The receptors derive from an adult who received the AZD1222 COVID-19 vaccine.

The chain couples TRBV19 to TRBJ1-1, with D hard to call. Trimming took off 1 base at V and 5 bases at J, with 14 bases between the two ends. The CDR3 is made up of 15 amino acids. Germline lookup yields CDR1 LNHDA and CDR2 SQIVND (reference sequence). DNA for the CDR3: TGTGCCAGTAGTATAGTGGGGTACATAGAGACTGAAGCTTTCTTT. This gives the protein CASSIVGYIETEAFF. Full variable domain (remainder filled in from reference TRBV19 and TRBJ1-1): DGGITQSPKYLFRKEGQNVTLSCEQNLNHDAMYWYRQDPGQGLRLIYYSQIVNDFQKGDIAEGYSVSREKKESFPLTVTSAQKNPTAFYLCASSIVGYIETEAFFGQGTRLTVV.

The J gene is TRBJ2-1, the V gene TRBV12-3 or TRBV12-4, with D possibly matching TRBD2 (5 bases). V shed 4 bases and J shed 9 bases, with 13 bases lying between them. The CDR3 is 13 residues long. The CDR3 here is CASSSIIATEQFF. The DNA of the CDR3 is TGTGCCAGCAGTTCCATTATAGCGACTGAGCAGTTCTTC.

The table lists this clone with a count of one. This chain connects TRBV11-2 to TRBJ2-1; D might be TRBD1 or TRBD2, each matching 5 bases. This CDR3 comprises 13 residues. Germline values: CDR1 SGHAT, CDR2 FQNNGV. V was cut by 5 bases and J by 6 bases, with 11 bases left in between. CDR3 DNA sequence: TGTGCCAGCAGCCCCCCTGGGACCAATGAGCAGTTCTTC. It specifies CASSPPGTNEQFF.

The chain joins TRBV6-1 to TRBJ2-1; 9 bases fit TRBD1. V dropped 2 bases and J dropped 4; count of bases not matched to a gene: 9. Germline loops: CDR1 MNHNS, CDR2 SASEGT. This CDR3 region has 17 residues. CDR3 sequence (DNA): TGTGCCAGCAGTGAACACGTGGACAGGGGATATTACAATGAGCAGTTCTTC. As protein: CASSEHVDRGYYNEQFF.

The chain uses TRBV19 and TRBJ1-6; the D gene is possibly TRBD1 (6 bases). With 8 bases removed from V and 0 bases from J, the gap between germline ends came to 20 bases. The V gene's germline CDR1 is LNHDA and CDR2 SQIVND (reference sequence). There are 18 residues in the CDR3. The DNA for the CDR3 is TGTGCCAGTGCCGCGGGGGCCGCTTCAGGCTCCTATAATTCACCCCTCCACTTT. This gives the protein CASAAGAASGSYNSPLHF.

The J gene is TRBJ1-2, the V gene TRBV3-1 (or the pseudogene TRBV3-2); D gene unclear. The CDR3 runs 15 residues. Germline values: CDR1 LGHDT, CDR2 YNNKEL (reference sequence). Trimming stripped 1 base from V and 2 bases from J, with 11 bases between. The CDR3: CASSQGIESNYGYTF. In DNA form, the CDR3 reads TGTGCCAGCAGCCAAGGTATAGAATCGAACTATGGCTACACCTTC.

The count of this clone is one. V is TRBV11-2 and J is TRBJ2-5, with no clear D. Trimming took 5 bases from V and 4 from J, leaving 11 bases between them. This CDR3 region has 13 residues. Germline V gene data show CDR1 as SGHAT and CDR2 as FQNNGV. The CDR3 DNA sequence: TGTGCCAGCAGCCGTGCGGCTCTAGAGACCCAGTACTTC. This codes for CASSRAALETQYF.

CDR3 sequence reads: CASSLTGPFETQYF. CDR3 bases: TGCGCCAGCAGCTTGACAGGCCCGTTTGAGACCCAGTACTTC. The J gene is TRBJ2-5, the V gene TRBV5-1; weak D call: TRBD1 (5 bases). Germline assignment: CDR1 SGHRS and CDR2 YFSETQ. Trimming pared 1 base from V and 5 bases from J, leaving 12 bases between. The CDR3 contains 14 residues.

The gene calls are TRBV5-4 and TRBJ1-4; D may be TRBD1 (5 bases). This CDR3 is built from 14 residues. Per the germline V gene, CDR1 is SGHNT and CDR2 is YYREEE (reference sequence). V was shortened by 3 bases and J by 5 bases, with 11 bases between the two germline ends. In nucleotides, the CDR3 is TGTGCCAGCAGCTGGGGACTGGGGAATGAAAAACTGTTTTTT. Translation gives CASSWGLGNEKLFF. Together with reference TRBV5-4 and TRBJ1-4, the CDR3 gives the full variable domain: ETGVTQSPTHLIKTRGQQVTLRCSSQSGHNTVSWYQQALGQGPQFIFQYYREEENGRGNFPPRFSGLQFPNYSSELNVNALELDDSALYLCASSWGLGNEKLFFGSGTQLSVL.

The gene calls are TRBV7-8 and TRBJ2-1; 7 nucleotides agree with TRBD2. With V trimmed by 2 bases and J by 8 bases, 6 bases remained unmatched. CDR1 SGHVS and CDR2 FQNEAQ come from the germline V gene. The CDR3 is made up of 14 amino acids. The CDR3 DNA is TGTGCCAGCAGCTTAACAGGACTAGTCTATGAGCAGTTCTTC. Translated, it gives CASSLTGLVYEQFF.

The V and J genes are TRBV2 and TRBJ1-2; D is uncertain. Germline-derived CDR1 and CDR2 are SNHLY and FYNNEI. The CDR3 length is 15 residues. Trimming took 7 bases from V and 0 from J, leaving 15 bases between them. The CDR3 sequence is CASKAGADSNYGYTF. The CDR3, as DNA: TGTGCCAGCAAGGCAGGAGCGGATTCTAACTATGGCTACACCTTC.

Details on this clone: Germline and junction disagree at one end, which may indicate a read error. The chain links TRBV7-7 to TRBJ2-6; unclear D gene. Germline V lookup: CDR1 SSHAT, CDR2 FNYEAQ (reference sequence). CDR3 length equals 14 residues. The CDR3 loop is CASSPHSGANVLTF. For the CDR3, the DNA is TGTGCTAGCAGCCCCCACTCTGGGGCCAACGTCCTGACTTTC.

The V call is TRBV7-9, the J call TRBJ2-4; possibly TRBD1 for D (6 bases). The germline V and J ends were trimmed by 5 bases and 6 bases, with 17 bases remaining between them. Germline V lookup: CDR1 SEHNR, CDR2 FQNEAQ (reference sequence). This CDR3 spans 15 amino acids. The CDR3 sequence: CASSEGRGLGNIQYF. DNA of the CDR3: TGTGCCAGCAGCGAAGGCAGGGGATTGGGAAACATTCAGTACTTC.

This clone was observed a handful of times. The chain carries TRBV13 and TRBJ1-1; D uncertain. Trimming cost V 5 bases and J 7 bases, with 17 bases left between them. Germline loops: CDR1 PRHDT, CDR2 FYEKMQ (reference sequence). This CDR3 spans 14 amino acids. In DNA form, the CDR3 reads TGTGCCAGCAGCCCCATGGGAGGGTTAGGTGAAGCTTTCTTT. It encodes CASSPMGGLGEAFF.

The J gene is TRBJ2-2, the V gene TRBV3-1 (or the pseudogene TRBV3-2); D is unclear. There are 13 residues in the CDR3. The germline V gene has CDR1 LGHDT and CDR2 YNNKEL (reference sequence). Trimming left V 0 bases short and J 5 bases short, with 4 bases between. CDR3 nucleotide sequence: TGTGCCAGCAGCCAAGATGAAACCGGGGAGCTGTTTTTT. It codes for CASSQDETGELFF.

As DNA, the CDR3 is TGTGCCAGCAGCTTGGCATACACCCTTGGAGCTTTCTTT. This codes for CASSLAYTLGAFF. This sequence joins TRBV5-5 and TRBJ1-1; D gene unclear. This CDR3 spans 13 amino acids. The V gene lost 0 bases and the J gene lost 10 bases, with 13 bases spanning the gap. Looked up from germline, CDR1 is SGHKS and CDR2 is YYEKEE (reference sequence).

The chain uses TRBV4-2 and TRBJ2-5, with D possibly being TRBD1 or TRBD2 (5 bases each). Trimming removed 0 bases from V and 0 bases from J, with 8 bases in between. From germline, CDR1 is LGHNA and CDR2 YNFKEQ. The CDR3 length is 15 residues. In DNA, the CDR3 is TGTGCCAGCAGCCAAGAACAGGACTACCAAGAGACCCAGTACTTC. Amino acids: CASSQEQDYQETQYF.

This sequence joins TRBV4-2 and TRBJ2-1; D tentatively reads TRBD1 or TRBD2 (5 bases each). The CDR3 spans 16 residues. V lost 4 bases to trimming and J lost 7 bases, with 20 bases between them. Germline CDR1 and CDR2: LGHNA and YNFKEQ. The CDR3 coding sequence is TGTGCCAGCAGCCCTCACCCTCAGGGTCCGGGGAATGAGCAGTTCTTC. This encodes CASSPHPQGPGNEQFF.

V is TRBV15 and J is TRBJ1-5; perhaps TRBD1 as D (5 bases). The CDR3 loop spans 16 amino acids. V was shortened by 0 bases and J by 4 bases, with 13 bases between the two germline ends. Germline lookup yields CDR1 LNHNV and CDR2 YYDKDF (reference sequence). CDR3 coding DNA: TGTGCCACCAGCAGAGATATTAGGGGCCCAAATCAGCCCCAGCATTTT. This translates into CATSRDIRGPNQPQHF.

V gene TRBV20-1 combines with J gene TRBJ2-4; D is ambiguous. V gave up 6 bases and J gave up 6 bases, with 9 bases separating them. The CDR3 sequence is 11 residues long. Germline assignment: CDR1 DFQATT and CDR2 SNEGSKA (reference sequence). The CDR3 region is CSAGSLNIQYF. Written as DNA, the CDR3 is TGCAGTGCGGGTAGCTTAAACATTCAGTACTTC.

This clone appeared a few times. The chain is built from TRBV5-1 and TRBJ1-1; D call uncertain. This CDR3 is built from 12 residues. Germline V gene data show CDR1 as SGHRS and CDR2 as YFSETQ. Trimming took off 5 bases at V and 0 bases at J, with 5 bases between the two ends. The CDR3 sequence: CASRNMNTEAFF. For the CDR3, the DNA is TGCGCCAGCAGGAATATGAACACTGAAGCTTTCTTT.

CDR3: CASSRSAGGGYNEQFF. CDR3 nucleotide sequence: TGTGCCAGTAGTAGATCAGCGGGGGGCGGCTACAATGAGCAGTTCTTC. V and J are TRBV19 and TRBJ2-1; 9 bases line up with TRBD2. V trimming: 4 bases; J trimming: 3 bases; junction bases outside the gene matches: 7. The CDR3 has 16 residues. Germline-derived CDR1 and CDR2 are LNHDA and SQIVND (reference sequence).

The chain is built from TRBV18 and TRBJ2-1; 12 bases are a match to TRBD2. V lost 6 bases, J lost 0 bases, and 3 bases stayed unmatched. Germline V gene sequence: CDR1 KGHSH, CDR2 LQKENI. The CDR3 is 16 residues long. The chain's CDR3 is CASSVTSGSSYNEQFF. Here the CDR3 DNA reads TGTGCCAGCTCCGTGACTAGCGGGAGCTCCTACAATGAGCAGTTCTTC.

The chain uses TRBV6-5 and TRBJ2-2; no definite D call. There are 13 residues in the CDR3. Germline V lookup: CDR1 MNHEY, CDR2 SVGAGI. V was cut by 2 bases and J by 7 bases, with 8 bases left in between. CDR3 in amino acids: CASSYRGNGELFF. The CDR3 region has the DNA TGTGCCAGCAGTTACCGAGGCAACGGGGAGCTGTTTTTT.

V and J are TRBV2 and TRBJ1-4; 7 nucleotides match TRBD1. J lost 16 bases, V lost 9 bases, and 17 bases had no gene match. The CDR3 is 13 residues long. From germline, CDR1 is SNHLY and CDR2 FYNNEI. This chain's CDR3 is CASSLVGQDTKFF. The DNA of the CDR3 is TGTGCCAGTTCCCTAGTTGGACAGGACACAAAGTTTTTT.

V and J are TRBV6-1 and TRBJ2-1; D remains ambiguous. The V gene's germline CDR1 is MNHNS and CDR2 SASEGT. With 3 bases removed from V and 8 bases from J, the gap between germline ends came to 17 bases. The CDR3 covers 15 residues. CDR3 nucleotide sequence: TGTGCCAGCAGTGAGGTAGGAATAGCTTATTATGAGCAGTTCTTC. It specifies CASSEVGIAYYEQFF.

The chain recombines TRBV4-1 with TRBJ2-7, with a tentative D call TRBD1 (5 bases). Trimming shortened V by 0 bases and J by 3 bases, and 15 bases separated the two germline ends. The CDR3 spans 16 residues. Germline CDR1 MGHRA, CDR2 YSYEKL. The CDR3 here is CASSQDPAGSGYEQYF. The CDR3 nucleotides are TGCGCCAGCAGCCAAGATCCAGCAGGGTCCGGCTACGAGCAGTACTTC.